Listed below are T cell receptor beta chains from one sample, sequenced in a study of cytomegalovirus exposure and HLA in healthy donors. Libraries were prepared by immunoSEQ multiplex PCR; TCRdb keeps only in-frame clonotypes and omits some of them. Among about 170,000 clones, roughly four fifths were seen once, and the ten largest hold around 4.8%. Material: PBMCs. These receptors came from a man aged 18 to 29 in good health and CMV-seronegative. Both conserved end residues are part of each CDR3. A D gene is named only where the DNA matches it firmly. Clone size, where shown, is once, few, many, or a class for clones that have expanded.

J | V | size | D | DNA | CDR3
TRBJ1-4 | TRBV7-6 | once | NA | TGTGCCAGCAGCTTACAGGGAGGGAATGAAAAACTGTTTTTT | CASSLQGGNEKLFF
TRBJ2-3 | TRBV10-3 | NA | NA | TGTGCCATCAGTGAGTCGATGTCCAGGGCAGCAGATACGCAGTATTTT | CAISESMSRAADTQYF
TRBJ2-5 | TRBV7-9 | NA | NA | TGTGCCAGCAGTCAGGGTGGGCGGGGAGAGACCCAGTACTTC | CASSQGGRGETQYF
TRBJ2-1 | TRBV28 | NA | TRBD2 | TGTGCCAGCAGTTTAAGCCCCAGGGCGGGACTAAGCTCCTACAATGAGCAGTTCTTC | CASSLSPRAGLSSYNEQFF
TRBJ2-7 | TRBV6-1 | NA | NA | TGTGCCAGCAGGTCAGGCTCCTACGAGCAGTACTTC | CASRSGSYEQYF
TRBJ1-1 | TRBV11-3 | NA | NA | TGTGCCAGCAGCTTATACGGGACTGAAGCTTTCTTT | CASSLYGTEAFF
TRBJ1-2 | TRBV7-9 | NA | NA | TGTGCCAGCAGCTTAACGGTTACTAACTATGGCTACACCTTC | CASSLTVTNYGYTF
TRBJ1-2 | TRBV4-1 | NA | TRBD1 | TGCGTCAGCAGCGGGCAGGGGGTTGGCTATGGCTACACCTTC | CVSSGQGVGYGYTF
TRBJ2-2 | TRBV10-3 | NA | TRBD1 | TGTGCCATCAGCCCCGGGACAGCCTCGAACACCGGGGAGCTGTTTTTT | CAISPGTASNTGELFF
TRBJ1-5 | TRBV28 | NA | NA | TGTGCCAGCAGTTTATCGCGAAGGAGTCAGCCCCAGCATTTT | CASSLSRRSQPQHF
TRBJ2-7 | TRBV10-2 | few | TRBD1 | TGCGCCAGCTGGACAGGTTTGACCTACGAGCAGTACTTC | CASWTGLTYEQYF
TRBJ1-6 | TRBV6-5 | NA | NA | TGTGCCAGCAGTTACGGGTGGAGTTCACCCCTCCACTTT | CASSYGWSSPLHF
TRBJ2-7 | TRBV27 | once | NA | TGTGCCAGCAGTTTGGGACAGGGACCAGCGGGAGGGCAAGAGCAGTACTTC | CASSLGQGPAGGQEQYF
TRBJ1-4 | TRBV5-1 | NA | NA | TGCGCCAGCAGCTTGGGTTCGGGGTTGGGTGAAAAACTGTTTTTT | CASSLGSGLGEKLFF
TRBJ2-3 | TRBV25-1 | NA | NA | TGTGCCAGCAGTGTCAGGGAACTGGATACGCAGTATTTT | CASSVRELDTQYF
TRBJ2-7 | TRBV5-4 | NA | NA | TGTGCCAGCAGCTCTCAACCTTCGGTCCCCCACGAGCAGTACTTC | CASSSQPSVPHEQYF
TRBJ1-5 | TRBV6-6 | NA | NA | TGTGCCAGCAGTTACTCGAGGGAGCCCCAGCATTTT | CASSYSREPQHF
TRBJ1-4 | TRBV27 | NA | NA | TGTGCCAGCAGAAGACGGCGGGGGAATGAAAAACTGTTTTTT | CASRRRRGNEKLFF
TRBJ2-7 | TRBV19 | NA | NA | TGTGCCAGTAGTATGGTGGCAGGCCGGTACTACGAGCAGTACTTC | CASSMVAGRYYEQYF
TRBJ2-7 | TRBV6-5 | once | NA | TGTGCCAGCAGTTACGCAGAGGCCTACGAGCAGTACTTC | CASSYAEAYEQYF
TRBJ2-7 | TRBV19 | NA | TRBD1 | TGTGCCAGTAGTATTATTCGGGGACAGGGATACTACGAGCAGTACTTC | CASSIIRGQGYYEQYF
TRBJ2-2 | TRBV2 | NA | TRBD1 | TGTGCCAGTCGGGACAGGGGGCAAACCGGGGAGCTGTTTTTT | CASRDRGQTGELFF
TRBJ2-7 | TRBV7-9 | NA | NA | TGTGCCAGCAGCCCGTTCCCAGGAAGTGTTTACGAGCAGTACTTC | CASSPFPGSVYEQYF
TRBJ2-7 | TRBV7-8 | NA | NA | TGTGCCAGCAGCTTAGGTCCGGGAAGCGAGCAGTACTTC | CASSLGPGSEQYF
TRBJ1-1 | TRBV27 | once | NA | TGTGCCAGCAGCCTCGGACCCGGAGGGAACACTGAAGCTTTCTTT | CASSLGPGGNTEAFF
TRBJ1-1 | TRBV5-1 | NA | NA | TGCGCCAGCAGCGGCACAAATGTTGGCACTGAAGCTTTCTTT | CASSGTNVGTEAFF
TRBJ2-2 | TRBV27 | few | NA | TGTGCCAGCAGCCTAAGGGGCCATAAGAACACCGGGGAGCTGTTTTTT | CASSLRGHKNTGELFF
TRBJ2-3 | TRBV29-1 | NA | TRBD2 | TGCAGCGCCTGGAGCAGCGGGAGGGGGGATACGCAGTATTTT | CSAWSSGRGDTQYF
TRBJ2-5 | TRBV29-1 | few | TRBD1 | TGCAGCGCCGCGGGACAGGGGGCGGGAGAGACCCAGTACTTC | CSAAGQGAGETQYF
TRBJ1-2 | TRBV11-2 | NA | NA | TGTGCCAGCAGCTTTACAAGTTTGGGGGCGTACTATGGCTACACCTTC | CASSFTSLGAYYGYTF
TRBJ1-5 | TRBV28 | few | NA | TGTGCCAGCAGTTTATGGACAGATAGCAATCAGCCCCAGCATTTT | CASSLWTDSNQPQHF
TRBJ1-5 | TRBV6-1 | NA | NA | TGTGCCAGCAGTGAAGCACGGGGGAATCAGCCCCAGCATTTT | CASSEARGNQPQHF
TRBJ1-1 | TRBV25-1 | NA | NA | TGTGCCAGCAGTGAACCCTTATCCCGGGGGGCTGAAGCTTTCTTT | CASSEPLSRGAEAFF
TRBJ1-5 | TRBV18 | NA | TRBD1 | TGTGCCAGCTCACCGGGGTTGGGACAGGGGAATCAGCCCCAGCATTTT | CASSPGLGQGNQPQHF